The next 20 T cell receptor beta chains were all read from a single sample in a study of radiotherapy plus CTLA-4 blockade in lung cancer. TCRdb's copy holds only in-frame clones and misses some; the assay was immunoSEQ multiplex PCR. Here the sample spans 45,000 to 60,000 clones, around 79% being singletons. Sample: peripheral blood, taken from a patient treated with radiotherapy plus ipilimumab. Receptors originate from a human donor with non-small cell lung cancer who had a complete response to radiotherapy plus ipilimumab.

The chain links TRBV6-5 to TRBJ1-2; TRBD1 agrees at 10 bases. Germline V gene sequence: CDR1 MNHEY, CDR2 SVGAGI. There are 14 residues in the CDR3. The J segment lost 6 bases and the V segment lost 0 bases, leaving 1 base of the junction unmatched. This CDR3 reads CASSYSTGGHGYTF. DNA for the CDR3: TGTGCCAGCAGTTACTCGACAGGGGGCCATGGCTACACCTTC.

V and J are TRBV5-5 and TRBJ2-1; tentatively, D is TRBD2 (5 bases). With 0 bases removed from V and 2 bases from J, the gap between germline ends came to 9 bases. This CDR3 is built from 15 residues. CDR1 is SGHKS, CDR2 YYEKEE, per germline (reference sequence). The DNA for the CDR3 is TGTGCCAGCAGCTTGGGGAGGAATCCCTACAATGAGCAGTTCTTC. As protein: CASSLGRNPYNEQFF.

The chain recombines TRBV5-1 with TRBJ2-1, with D maybe TRBD2 (5 bases). Germline CDR1 and CDR2: SGHRS and YFSETQ. This CDR3 is 16 amino acids long. V lost 4 bases to trimming and J lost 1 base, with 15 bases between them. The CDR3 spells CASSPGSGGSYNEQFF. The CDR3 nucleotides are TGCGCCAGCAGCCCTGGCAGCGGCGGTTCCTACAATGAGCAGTTCTTC.

The gene calls are TRBV5-1 and TRBJ1-2; D is ambiguous. Trimming stripped 0 bases from V and 4 bases from J, with 4 bases between. The CDR3 is made up of 12 amino acids. CDR1 and CDR2 from the germline V gene are SGHRS and YFSETQ. The chain's CDR3 is CASSLDSYGYTF. As DNA, the CDR3 is TGCGCCAGCAGCTTGGACAGCTATGGCTACACCTTC.

The chain combines TRBV18 with TRBJ2-7; maybe TRBD2 (5 bases). Germline values: CDR1 KGHSH, CDR2 LQKENI. V lost 6 bases and J lost 0, with 18 bases in between. The CDR3 runs 16 residues. CDR3 sequence (DNA): TGTGCCAGCTCTCCCCTACAGTCGGGGAGCTCCTACGAGCAGTACTTC. This codes for CASSPLQSGSSYEQYF.

This chain links TRBV2 with TRBJ1-1; 8 bases agree with TRBD1. The germline CDR1 and CDR2 sequences are SNHLY and FYNNEI. V gave up 7 bases and J gave up 0 bases; unmatched junction bases: 7. CDR3 length: 15 amino acids. The CDR3 nucleotides are TGTGCCAGCACGGGACAGGCAAAAATGAACACTGAAGCTTTCTTT. Its translation is CASTGQAKMNTEAFF.

The table lists this clone with a count of one. The limits of the CDR3 on the DNA are not certain, so only TCRdb's listed CDR3 is given. V usage is TRBV5-1 and J usage is TRBJ1-1; TRBD1 is the table's D call, not checked against the DNA. The CDR3 is 13 residues long, counting both termini. From germline, CDR1 is SGHRS and CDR2 YFSETQ. CDR3 in amino acids: CASSSGQGTEAFF.

V is TRBV7-2 and J is TRBJ2-2; 7 bases agree with TRBD1. V lost 7 bases to trimming and J lost 4 bases; unmatched junction nucleotides: 6. The CDR3 has 14 residues. Per the germline V gene, CDR1 is SGHTA and CDR2 is FQGNSA. CDR3 in amino acids: CASKGGPTTGELFF. In DNA form, the CDR3 reads TGTGCCAGCAAAGGGGGCCCGACCACCGGGGAGCTGTTTTTT.

V is TRBV2 and J is TRBJ2-5; 10 bases match TRBD2. Germline-derived CDR1 and CDR2 are SNHLY and FYNNEI. This CDR3 has 15 amino acids. Trimming took 1 base from V and 5 from J; bases not matched to a gene: 4. Here the CDR3 DNA reads TGTGCCAGCAGTGAAGATGGAGCGGGAGGGGAGACCCAGTACTTC. Translated, it gives CASSEDGAGGETQYF.

This clone was seen just once. This chain uses TRBV4-3 with TRBJ2-1; 8 bases are a match to TRBD2. With V trimmed by 0 bases and J by 3 bases, 4 bases remained unmatched. CDR1 and CDR2 from the germline V gene are LGHNA and YSLEER. CDR3 length: 16 amino acids. Here the CDR3 reads CASSQDSSGSYNEQFF. The CDR3 DNA reads as TGCGCCAGCAGCCAAGATTCCAGCGGGAGCTACAATGAGCAGTTCTTC.

This clone has a single count. V and J are TRBV29-1 and TRBJ1-1; tentatively, D is TRBD1 (5 bases). The length of the CDR3 is 12 residues. The V end lost 7 bases, the J end lost 4 bases, and 13 bases lay between the germline ends. Germline V CDR1 and CDR2: SQVTM, ANQGSEA. CDR3 protein: CSGGAPPTEAFF. CDR3 nucleotides: TGCAGCGGCGGGGCTCCCCCCACTGAAGCTTTCTTT. The complete variable domain, with remaining parts taken from reference TRBV29-1 and TRBJ1-1, reads SAVISQKPSRDICQRGTSLTIQCQVDSQVTMMFWYRQQPGQSLTLIATANQGSEATYESGFVIDKFPISRPNLTFSTLTVSNMSPEDSSIYLCSGGAPPTEAFFGQGTRLTVV.

This chain joins TRBV6-1 and TRBJ2-7; 9 positions agree with TRBD1. CDR1 is MNHNS, CDR2 SASEGT, per germline. The CDR3 length is 14 residues. V shed 4 bases and J 2 bases; nucleotides not matched to a gene: 3. The CDR3 coding sequence is TGTGCCAGCAGTGCCTACAGGGGGCCCTACGAGCAGTACGTC. Residues: CASSAYRGPYEQYV.

The chain employs TRBV10-3 and TRBJ1-2; the D gene is possibly TRBD1 (5 bases). Germline V lookup: CDR1 ENHRY, CDR2 SYGVKD. V was trimmed by 3 bases and J by 4 bases, leaving 12 bases between them. This CDR3 region has 14 residues. The CDR3 DNA follows: TGTGCCATCAGTGAAGGGGTATCCCTCTATGGCTACACCTTC. This codes for CAISEGVSLYGYTF.

This clone has more than one count but fewer than ten. The rearrangement links TRBV29-1 to TRBJ2-1; possibly TRBD2 for D (5 bases). The CDR3 totals 13 residues. Germline V gene sequence: CDR1 SQVTM, CDR2 ANQGSEA. V lost 4 bases and J lost 6, with 13 bases in between. In DNA, the CDR3 is TGCAGCGTTGTCCTGGAGGCCTTCAATGAGCAGTTCTTC. This translates into CSVVLEAFNEQFF.

The rearrangement uses TRBV6-4 and TRBJ1-1; 7 positions agree with TRBD1. V shed 6 bases, J shed 5 bases, and the junction held 9 bases outside the gene matches. Germline V gene lookup returns CDR1 MRHNA and CDR2 SNTAGT. The CDR3 runs 14 residues. This CDR3 reads CASRPSGGGTEAFF. The DNA for the CDR3 is TGTGCCAGCAGGCCCTCAGGGGGTGGTACTGAAGCTTTCTTT.

Turning to this clone: The germline gene is not matched at one end of the junction; a read error may be the cause. The genes are TRBV6-5 and TRBJ2-2, with 7 bases fitting TRBD2. The CDR3 totals 15 residues. The V gene's germline CDR1 is MNHEY and CDR2 SVGAGI. For the CDR3, the DNA is TGTGCCAGCGCCCCGGGGGGTGTGAACTCCGGGGAGCTGTTTTTT. Protein product: CASAPGGVNSGELFF.

The V and J genes are TRBV5-1 and TRBJ2-2, with 10 nucleotides matching TRBD2. CDR3 length: 16 residues. Per germline, CDR1 SGHRS and CDR2 YFSETQ. V shed 7 bases and J 0 bases; nucleotides not matched to a gene: 6. CDR3 protein: CASRGAGGANTGELFF. The CDR3 region has the DNA TGCGCCAGCCGGGGAGCGGGAGGGGCGAACACCGGGGAGCTGTTTTTT.

The chain links TRBV5-1 to TRBJ2-2, with 9 nucleotides matching TRBD1. Trimming at V came to 2 bases and at J to 3 bases, leaving 5 bases not matched to a gene. The CDR3 sequence is 16 residues long. Germline CDR1 reads SGHRS; CDR2 reads YFSETQ. CDR3 region: CASSFTGGIDTGELFF. The CDR3 nucleotides are TGCGCCAGCAGCTTTACAGGGGGCATCGACACCGGGGAGCTGTTTTTT.

This chain uses TRBV7-9 with TRBJ2-1, with 9 bases identical to TRBD2. This CDR3 contains 19 residues. J lost 0 bases, V lost 5 bases, and 14 bases had no gene match. Germline V gene data show CDR1 as SEHNR and CDR2 as FQNEAQ (reference sequence). The CDR3 DNA is TGTGCCAGCAGCCCGGGTCGACTAGCGGACCGGAGCTCCTACAATGAGCAGTTCTTC. Translating gives CASSPGRLADRSSYNEQFF.

The V gene is TRBV30, the J gene TRBJ2-2, with D possibly being TRBD1 (5 bases). Germline CDR1 and CDR2: GTSNPN and SVGIG (reference sequence). With 0 bases removed from V and 6 bases from J, the gap between germline ends came to 17 bases. The CDR3 covers 16 residues. CDR3 sequence (DNA): TGTGCCTGGAGTGTAGGGTCAGGGTATAGAGCCGGGGAGCTGTTTTTT. It codes for CAWSVGSGYRAGELFF.